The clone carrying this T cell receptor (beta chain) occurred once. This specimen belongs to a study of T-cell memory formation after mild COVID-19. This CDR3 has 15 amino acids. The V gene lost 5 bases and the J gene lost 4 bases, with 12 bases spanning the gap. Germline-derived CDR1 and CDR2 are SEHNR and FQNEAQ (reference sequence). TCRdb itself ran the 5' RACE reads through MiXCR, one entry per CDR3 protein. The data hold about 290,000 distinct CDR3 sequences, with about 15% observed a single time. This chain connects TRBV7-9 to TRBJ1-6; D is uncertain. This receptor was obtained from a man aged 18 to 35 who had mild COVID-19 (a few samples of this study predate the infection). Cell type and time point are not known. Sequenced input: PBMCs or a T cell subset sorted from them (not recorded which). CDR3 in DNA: TGTGCCAGCAGCCAGGACTGGGAATATAATTCACCCCTCCACTTT. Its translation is CASSQDWEYNSPLHF.